What follows are 16 T cell receptor beta chains derived from one specimen sequenced in a study of identical twins. TCRdb itself ran the 5' RACE reads through MiXCR, one entry per CDR3 protein. The data show some 660,000 distinct CDR3 sequences, 8.6% seen once. The same data also contributed to another study, on yellow fever vaccine responses in identical twins.

Sample: PBMCs. These receptors originate from a woman between 18 and 29 years old in good health.

The chain combines TRBV7-2 with TRBJ2-7; weak D call: TRBD2 (6 bases). The V end lost 0 bases, the J end lost 3 bases, and 15 bases lay between the germline ends. CDR1 and CDR2 from the germline V gene are SGHTA and FQGNSA. The length of the CDR3 is 16 residues. The CDR3 spells CASSLAIGGHRYEQYF. DNA for the CDR3: TGTGCCAGCAGCTTAGCGATCGGAGGGCACCGCTACGAGCAGTACTTC.

This clonotype turned up a few times. The chain combines TRBV7-6 with TRBJ2-7, with 7 positions matching TRBD2. CDR3 length: 15 residues. J was trimmed by 3 bases and V by 4 bases; bases with no gene match: 9. Looked up from germline, CDR1 is SGHVS and CDR2 is FNYEAQ. CDR3 in DNA: TGTGCCAGCAGCTCGATGGGGATAGCGGGCTACGAGCAGTACTTC. Translation: CASSSMGIAGYEQYF.

In its sample, this clonotype was seen many times. This chain links TRBV10-3 with TRBJ2-3; 9 bases line up with TRBD2. Germline values: CDR1 ENHRY, CDR2 SYGVKD. The CDR3 extends over 14 amino acids. The V and J ends lost 11 bases and 4 bases, in that order; junction bases with no gene match: 10. CDR3 loop: CAVSGTSIPDTQYF. The CDR3 nucleotides are TGTGCCGTATCCGGGACTAGCATCCCAGATACGCAGTATTTT.

The rearrangement joins TRBV12-3 or TRBV12-4 to TRBJ1-2, with D uncertain. The CDR3 has 14 residues. Trimming pared 6 bases from V and 5 bases from J, leaving 16 bases between. CDR3 protein: CASSPEGENYGYTF. CDR3 in DNA: TGTGCCAGCAGCCCCGAGGGAGAGAATTATGGCTACACCTTC.

This clonotype showed up just a few times. The genes are TRBV28 and TRBJ1-3; D unresolved. The ends were cut back, 8 bases at V and 3 bases at J, with 11 bases in the middle. The CDR3 has 13 residues. In germline, CDR1 is MDHEN, CDR2 SYDVKM. CDR3 coding DNA: TGTGCCAGCGGGCCGAGGGTTGGAAACACCATATATTTT. This codes for CASGPRVGNTIYF.

This clonotype came up a few times. This chain joins TRBV20-1 and TRBJ2-3, with 12 bases fitting TRBD2. Germline CDR1 and CDR2: DFQATT and SNEGSKA (reference sequence). The length of the CDR3 is 14 residues. V lost 6 bases and J lost 4; bases outside the gene matches: 5. The CDR3 nucleotides read TGCAGTGCCAATGGACTAGCGGGGTCAGATACGCAGTATTTT. The encoded protein is CSANGLAGSDTQYF.

The chain uses TRBV7-6 and TRBJ2-3, with D hard to call. The CDR3 covers 14 residues. Germline CDR1 is SGHVS and CDR2 is FNYEAQ. V lost 2 bases and J 4 bases, leaving 10 bases between the germline ends. The CDR3 sequence: CASSLFPSADTQYF. The CDR3 DNA reads as TGTGCCAGCAGCTTATTCCCTTCCGCAGATACGCAGTATTTT.

This clonotype was observed a handful of times. The gene calls are TRBV29-1 and TRBJ1-1, with no clear D. This CDR3 comprises 12 residues. The germline V gene has CDR1 SQVTM and CDR2 ANQGSEA. The V end lost 6 bases, the J end lost 6 bases, and 14 bases lay between the germline ends. The CDR3 loop reads CSVRPLGAEAFF. CDR3 in DNA: TGCAGCGTGAGACCCTTGGGCGCTGAAGCTTTCTTT.

This clonotype showed up just a few times. The chain combines TRBV5-1 with TRBJ2-3; D is tentatively TRBD1 or TRBD2 (5 bases each). Germline values: CDR1 SGHRS, CDR2 YFSETQ. The CDR3 is 14 residues long. V was trimmed by 2 bases and J by 2 bases, leaving 9 bases between them. CDR3 sequence: CASSFGTPTDTQYF. The CDR3 coding sequence is TGCGCCAGCAGCTTTGGGACCCCCACAGATACGCAGTATTTT.

This clonotype was seen many times. The chain links TRBV7-6 to TRBJ2-3; 7 nucleotides line up with TRBD1. CDR1 SGHVS and CDR2 FNYEAQ come from the germline V gene. The CDR3 loop spans 17 amino acids. V trimming: 1 base; J trimming: 0 bases; junction bases outside the gene matches: 7. The CDR3 reads CASSLDVGTASTDTQYF. For the CDR3, the DNA is TGTGCCAGCAGCTTAGACGTAGGGACAGCTAGCACAGATACGCAGTATTTT.

This clonotype was recorded many times. The chain combines TRBV9 with TRBJ2-2; 7 positions agree with TRBD2. J gave up 3 bases and V 2 bases, and 7 bases lay outside the gene matches. From germline, CDR1 is SGDLS and CDR2 YYNGEE. The CDR3 is 16 amino acids. The CDR3 nucleotides are TGTGCCAGCAGCGTTCCGAAGGGAGGGTACACCGGGGAGCTGTTTTTT. Protein: CASSVPKGGYTGELFF.

The CDR3 loop is CSAPTGLLPVGSPLHF. CDR3 coding DNA: TGCAGTGCTCCCACCGGCCTGCTCCCAGTGGGTTCACCCCTCCACTTT. This chain uses TRBV20-1 with TRBJ1-6; no clear D gene. V was shortened by 5 bases and J by 9 bases, with 23 bases between the two germline ends. The germline gives CDR1 DFQATT, CDR2 SNEGSKA (reference sequence). The CDR3 is 16 residues long.

This clonotype was picked up many times. The rearrangement joins TRBV4-1 to TRBJ2-7, with D possibly TRBD1 on 5 matching bases. V was clipped by 10 bases and J by 2 bases, with 12 bases between them. Germline loops: CDR1 MGHRA, CDR2 YSYEKL. CDR3 length: 12 amino acids. The chain's CDR3 is CANNDSPYEQYF. As DNA, the CDR3 is TGCGCCAACAACGACAGCCCCTACGAGCAGTACTTC.

This clonotype has more than one count but fewer than ten. The chain employs TRBV5-1 and TRBJ2-3; 9 nucleotides line up with TRBD2. The length of the CDR3 is 16 residues. Germline CDR1 is SGHRS and CDR2 is YFSETQ. The V gene end was trimmed by 1 base and the J gene end by 4 bases; junction bases not matched to a gene: 7. The DNA of the CDR3 is TGCGCCAGCAGCTTGCTCCCTAGCGGGACCGCAGATACGCAGTATTTT. Its translation is CASSLLPSGTADTQYF.

The chain is built from TRBV11-2 and TRBJ2-4, with 14 bases identical to TRBD2. With V trimmed by 6 bases and J by 2 bases, 12 bases remained unmatched. This CDR3 comprises 19 residues. Germline V gives CDR1 SGHAT, CDR2 FQNNGV. The CDR3 nucleotides are TGTGCCAGCAGTGGCCAGACTAGCGGGGGGGCATGGACCAAAAACATTCAGTACTTC. Residues: CASSGQTSGGAWTKNIQYF. Looking up the rest from reference TRBV11-2 and TRBJ2-4 gives the full variable domain: EAGVAQSPRYKIIEKRQSVAFWCNPISGHATLYWYQQILGQGPKLLIQFQNNGVVDDSQLPKDRFSAERLKGVDSTLKIQPAKLEDSAVYLCASSGQTSGGAWTKNIQYFGAGTRLSVL.

DNA for the CDR3: TGCAGTGCTCGAAAGACAGGAGCCTACGAGCAGTACTTC. This sequence encodes CSARKTGAYEQYF. The J gene is TRBJ2-7, the V gene TRBV20-1, with a possible D match to TRBD1 (6 bases). V was trimmed by 5 bases and J by 2 bases, leaving 13 bases between them. This CDR3 comprises 13 residues. CDR1 and CDR2 from the germline V gene are DFQATT and SNEGSKA (reference sequence).